The count of the clone carrying this T cell receptor beta chain is one. This specimen comes from a study of cytomegalovirus exposure and HLA in healthy donors. PCR used 60 Vbeta primers and 13 Jbeta primers. Profiled with immunoSEQ multiplex PCR; TCRdb holds only in-frame clones, not every one. The sample consists of about 220,000 clones, approximately 88% of them appearing once. Germline-derived CDR1 and CDR2 are MNHEY and SMNVEV (reference sequence). The V end lost 5 bases, the J end lost 6 bases, and 7 bases lay between the germline ends. The CDR3 is made up of 12 amino acids. The chain is built from TRBV27 and TRBJ2-2; D remains ambiguous. The sequence derives from a boy younger than 10 in good health and CMV-seronegative. Sequencing input: PBMCs. The CDR3 region is CASSQYSGELFF. CDR3 sequence (DNA): TGTGCCAGCAGTCAATACTCCGGGGAGCTGTTTTTT.